This T cell receptor (beta chain) is from a study of T-cell memory formation after mild COVID-19. The study's findings and limits: Most CD4+ clones that shrank were in CM and EM, while CD8+ ones turned up in EMRA.

5'RACE primed from the constant segment yielded TCR alpha and TCR beta cDNA libraries bearing sample barcodes and UMIs. TCRdb reprocessed the 5' RACE reads with MiXCR, giving one entry per CDR3 protein. The sample has fewer than 50,000 distinct CDR3 sequences; approximately 7% are singletons. Trimming at V came to 0 bases and at J to 4 bases, leaving 6 bases not matched to a gene. This CDR3 contains 16 residues. Germline V gene data show CDR1 as LGHNA and CDR2 as YSLEER. This clonotype was seen repeatedly, ten times or more. Its cognate antigen is unknown. The sequenced sample was PBMCs or a T cell subset sorted from them (not recorded which). V usage is TRBV4-3 and J usage is TRBJ2-5; TRBD1 matches 9 bases. The receptor's source is a man aged 18-30 years who had mild COVID-19 (a few samples of this study predate the infection). Cell type and time point are not known. CDR3 bases: TGCGCCAGCAGCCAAGATAGAAGGACAGGGGTAGAGACCCAGTACTTC. Its translation is CASSQDRRTGVETQYF.